A single sample gave rise to the 16 T cell receptor beta chains below, sequenced in a study of cytomegalovirus exposure and HLA in healthy donors. It was with 60 Vbeta and 13 Jbeta primers that the PCR ran. The table came from immunoSEQ multiplex PCR; TCRdb's copy has only in-frame clones and leaves some out. The table records fewer than 80,000 clones, roughly 74% of them present only once. Sequencing used PBMCs. These receptors were collected from a woman aged 35 to 49 in good health and CMV-seropositive.

The chain's CDR3 is CASSRQGGSGANVLTF. CDR3 DNA sequence: TGTGCCAGCAGCAGGCAGGGAGGCTCTGGGGCCAACGTCCTGACTTTC. The chain links TRBV27 to TRBJ2-6; a weak D match, TRBD2 (6 bases). V was cut by 6 bases and J by 0 bases, with 12 bases left in between. From germline, CDR1 is MNHEY and CDR2 SMNVEV (reference sequence). The CDR3 covers 16 residues.

The V gene is TRBV7-8, the J gene TRBJ2-1, with D perhaps matching TRBD1 (7 bases). From germline, CDR1 is SGHVS and CDR2 FQNEAQ. Trimming shortened V by 0 bases and J by 8 bases, and 14 bases separated the two germline ends. CDR3 length equals 15 residues. The DNA of the CDR3 is TGTGCCAGCAGCTTAGCTCGACAGGGAGGCGATGAGCAGTTCTTC. Translated: CASSLARQGGDEQFF.

V usage is TRBV5-1 and J usage is TRBJ1-4, with TRBD1 matching over 7 bases. V lost 4 bases and J lost 8; bases outside the gene matches: 8. CDR3 size: 14 residues. Germline V gene sequence: CDR1 SGHRS, CDR2 YFSETQ. The CDR3 region is CASSLRDSDEKLFF. Written as DNA, the CDR3 is TGCGCCAGCAGCCTCCGGGACAGCGACGAAAAACTGTTTTTT. The complete variable domain, with remaining parts taken from reference TRBV5-1 and TRBJ1-4, reads KAGVTQTPRYLIKTRGQQVTLSCSPISGHRSVSWYQQTPGQGLQFLFEYFSETQRNKGNFPGRFSGRQFSNSRSEMNVSTLELGDSALYLCASSLRDSDEKLFFGSGTQLSVL.

This clone was detected a few times. A junction end diverges from the germline sequence, so it may reflect a read error. The chain links TRBV5-1 to TRBJ2-3, with TRBD2 matching 9 bases. The CDR3 consists of 14 residues. Germline V gives CDR1 SGHRS, CDR2 YFSETQ. The CDR3 protein is CASSSGTSIDTQYF. In DNA form, the CDR3 reads TGCGCCAGCAGCAGCGGGACTAGCATAGATACGCAGTATTTT. The variable domain in full, with the rest retrieved from reference TRBV5-1 and TRBJ2-3, is KAGVTQTPRYLIKTRGQQVTLSCSPISGHRSVSWYQQTPGQGLQFLFEYFSETQRNKGNFPGRFSGRQFSNSRSEMNVSTLELGDSALYLCASSSGTSIDTQYFGPGTRLTVL.

The V and J genes are TRBV11-3 and TRBJ2-1; D perhaps matches TRBD2 (5 bases). CDR1 SGHNT and CDR2 YENEEA come from the germline V gene. Trimming took 5 bases from V and 4 from J, leaving 9 bases between them. This CDR3 is 13 amino acids long. The CDR3, as DNA: TGTGCCAGCAGCCCCCGGGGTTACAATGAGCAGTTCTTC. It encodes CASSPRGYNEQFF.

V is TRBV5-4 and J is TRBJ2-7; 9 bases are shared with TRBD1. Germline-derived CDR1 and CDR2 are SGHNT and YYREEE (reference sequence). The CDR3 sequence is 14 residues long. Trimming removed 4 bases from V and 7 bases from J; junction bases left unmatched: 9. The CDR3 nucleotides read TGTGCCAGCAGCGCCGGGACAGGGATGAGAGAGCAGTACTTC. As protein: CASSAGTGMREQYF. The full variable domain, in which reference TRBV5-4 and TRBJ2-7 provide the parts outside the CDR3, is ETGVTQSPTHLIKTRGQQVTLRCSSQSGHNTVSWYQQALGQGPQFIFQYYREEENGRGNFPPRFSGLQFPNYSSELNVNALELDDSALYLCASSAGTGMREQYFGPGTRLTVT.

The chain carries TRBV5-4 and TRBJ2-7; maybe TRBD1 (6 bases). The CDR3 sequence is 11 residues long. Germline values: CDR1 SGHNT, CDR2 YYREEE (reference sequence). Trimming took 4 bases from V and 7 from J, leaving 9 bases between them. The CDR3 DNA reads TGTGCCAGCAGCAAAGGGGGAGAGCAGTACTTC. This sequence encodes CASSKGGEQYF. The whole variable domain, remainder taken from reference TRBV5-4 and TRBJ2-7, is ETGVTQSPTHLIKTRGQQVTLRCSSQSGHNTVSWYQQALGQGPQFIFQYYREEENGRGNFPPRFSGLQFPNYSSELNVNALELDDSALYLCASSKGGEQYFGPGTRLTVT.

J is TRBJ2-1 and V is TRBV11-2, with 9 bases fitting TRBD2. Per the germline V gene, CDR1 is SGHAT and CDR2 is FQNNGV. Unmatched junction bases numbered 8, after V lost 1 base and J lost 7 bases. This CDR3 has 16 residues. CDR3 nucleotide sequence: TGTGCCAGCAGCTTAGTAGGCGGGGGGGCTTGGAATGAGCAGTTCTTC. Translation: CASSLVGGGAWNEQFF.

V usage is TRBV28 and J usage is TRBJ1-2, with 7 bases aligning to TRBD1. CDR3 length: 17 amino acids. V shed 5 bases and J 3 bases; nucleotides not matched to a gene: 15. Germline V gives CDR1 MDHEN, CDR2 SYDVKM. CDR3 amino acids: CASSPAQQGTYYYGYTF. In DNA form, the CDR3 reads TGTGCCAGCAGTCCCGCACAACAGGGGACGTATTACTATGGCTACACCTTC.

V and J are TRBV5-6 and TRBJ1-5, with 11 bases matching TRBD1. Looked up from germline, CDR1 is SGHDT and CDR2 is YYEEEE. The CDR3 extends over 18 amino acids. V was pared by 0 bases and J by 2 bases, with 7 bases of the junction left unmatched. CDR3 nucleotide sequence: TGTGCCAGCAGCTTGGGACGGACAGGGGGCCGGGGCAATCAGCCCCAGCATTTT. This encodes CASSLGRTGGRGNQPQHF.

The V call is TRBV30, the J call TRBJ1-5; TRBD1 aligns across 8 bases. This CDR3 region has 15 residues. Germline CDR1 GTSNPN, CDR2 SVGIG (reference sequence). V shed 3 bases, J shed 7 bases, and the junction held 11 bases outside the gene matches. For the CDR3, the DNA is TGTGCCTGGAGCAGGGGGCATGACCCAGGGCAGCCCCAGCATTTT. It specifies CAWSRGHDPGQPQHF.

The rearrangement joins TRBV19 to TRBJ2-5; D unresolved. V was shortened by 6 bases and J by 2 bases, with 7 bases between the two germline ends. The length of the CDR3 is 12 residues. CDR1 and CDR2 from the germline V gene are LNHDA and SQIVND (reference sequence). The CDR3 DNA follows: TGTGCCAGTAGCGTCTCTCAAGAGACCCAGTACTTC. Residues: CASSVSQETQYF.

This clone was recorded only once. The chain carries TRBV10-3 and TRBJ2-1, with a tentative D call TRBD2 (7 bases). V gave up 0 bases and J gave up 0 bases, with 15 bases separating them. The CDR3 loop spans 18 amino acids. Germline CDR1 reads ENHRY; CDR2 reads SYGVKD. This CDR3 reads CAISESLGGASSYNEQFF. The CDR3 nucleotides read TGTGCCATCAGTGAGTCACTTGGGGGGGCTAGCTCCTACAATGAGCAGTTCTTC.

The chain carries TRBV25-1 and TRBJ1-5, with 7 bases matching TRBD1. V was pared by 2 bases and J by 3 bases, with 7 bases of the junction left unmatched. Germline V CDR1 and CDR2: MGHDK, SYGVNS. The CDR3 length is 16 residues. The CDR3 DNA sequence: TGTGCCAGCAGTGAAGATAGGGACAGTTTCAATCAGCCCCAGCATTTT. This codes for CASSEDRDSFNQPQHF.

The gene calls are TRBV15 and TRBJ2-1, with D tentatively TRBD2 (5 bases). V lost 1 base to trimming and J lost 12 bases, with 13 bases between them. This CDR3 is built from 13 residues. From germline, CDR1 is LNHNV and CDR2 YYDKDF (reference sequence). CDR3 in DNA: TGTGCCACCAGCAGAGGGTCGGCTCGGGGGCAGTTCTTC. It yields the protein CATSRGSARGQFF. The full variable domain, with the rest looked up from reference TRBV15 and TRBJ2-1, is DAMVIQNPRYQVTQFGKPVTLSCSQTLNHNVMYWYQQKSSQAPKLLFHYYDKDFNNEADTPDNFQSRRPNTSFCFLDIRSPGLGDTAMYLCATSRGSARGQFFGPGTRLTVL.

This chain links TRBV18 with TRBJ2-2; D is ambiguous. Deletions cut 1 base from V and 7 bases from J, with 7 bases between. CDR1 is KGHSH and CDR2 is LQKENI in the germline V gene. This CDR3 is 13 amino acids long. The CDR3: CASSPQVSGELFF. CDR3 nucleotide sequence: TGTGCCAGCTCACCACAAGTTAGCGGGGAGCTGTTTTTT.